This entry concerns a single T cell receptor (beta chain). The antigen it binds to is not known. No much larger clone is present one base from it, and per-base qualities are unavailable. The sample originates from a study of cytomegalovirus exposure and HLA in healthy donors (dated by TCRdb to 2016 to 2017). Concerning the study at large: An earlier analysis of some 600 of the donors reported about 260 Gb of sequence data and around 110 million unique TCR beta sequences obtained from some 170 million T cells. Typing coverage varied by locus: 629-630 donors for A, B, C, DRB1 and DQB1; roughly 510 for DQA1; some 610 for DPA1; 450 to 480 for DPB1. Donor age, sex, ethnicity and CMV serostatus were compiled together with the repertoire data. High-throughput TCR immunosequencing, statistical association of individual TCRs with disease status, and machine learning were combined to predict cytomegalovirus infection status. Both class I and class II loci were covered by HLA typing, at four-digit resolution. The later analysis used no new phenotypic data to find candidate immune exposures, relying instead on TCR beta sequences and their occurrence across donors. In addition to the first cohort of 666 subjects, a separate validation cohort of approximately 130 different subjects was used. A later analysis re-examined previously published TCR beta repertoires from about 670 donors and added high-resolution HLA genotyping to investigate patterns of TCR occurrence. An early release covering around 630 HLA-typed donors comprised about 300 gigabases of sequencing data and 65 million to 100 million unique TCR sequences. The study aimed to test whether cataloging public T cell receptors could reveal signatures of past pathogen exposure. Genome-wide SNP genotypes for about three fifths of the roughly 670 donors were used in a later genetic analysis, which treated that subset as a discovery cohort. Of the 350 to 400 genotyped donors, around 81% fell in the genetic ancestry cluster associated with self-reported Caucasian donors. The study profiled the T cell repertoires of some 610 subjects by immunosequencing and related them to cytomegalovirus serostatus. Across some 400 genotyped donors of the cohort, an average of about 220,000 unique TCR beta nucleotide sequences per donor were sequenced, and around 19% of those sequences were non-productive. Every repertoire in the discovery cohort had been generated on one and the same sequencing platform. Several DR-DQ haplotypes were handled as single units for association and clustering, since linkage in the cohort was strong. In an earlier analysis of roughly 600 of the donors, high-throughput TCR beta sequencing was used to judge whether each TCR beta V gene segment behaved as functional or pseudogenic. Points the paper makes about the study in general: A later genetic analysis reported fewer N-insertions in productive TCRs among donors in an Asian-associated ancestry cluster than the roughly 650-donor mean. In a later genetic analysis, a missense DCLRE1C variant was associated with V-gene and J-gene trimming of TCR beta chains, and the association was replicated in an independent cohort. Only TCR beta chains were sequenced in this cohort, and the absence of alpha or paired-chain data limited detectable features. Because some donors lacked HLA typing at each locus, the association tests relied only on the typed subset. Linkage disequilibrium might explain the correlated functional status among segregating V segments, but an unknown experimental factor could not be ruled out. Presence/absence analyses assumed roughly uniform sequencing depth across donors, an assumption that may not hold. Assigning TCR associations to individual alleles was difficult when HLA alleles, especially DR and DQ, strongly co-occurred. In a later analysis, HLA-associated TCR beta chains were found to be more clonally expanded and to have lower generation probabilities than equally common non-associated chains. A group of highly shared sequence variants was considered likely to be a technical artifact of the sequencing pipeline. A further reported finding was that TCR beta sequences accurately predicted the HLA-A and HLA-B alleles for most subjects in the first cohort. An earlier analysis of approximately 570 of the donors showed that most TCR beta V segments appeared in productive rearrangements either about 87% or about 30% of the time, which broadly matched IMGT annotations. At a false discovery rate of 0.05, a later analysis linked 16,951 TCR beta sequences to specific HLA alleles. The classifier was reported to diagnose cytomegalovirus status with high specificity and sensitivity in both the original cohort and the validation cohort. The 87-base-pair reads could not distinguish some IMGT-functional V segments, including TRBV6-2 and TRBV6-3, so those segments were excluded. The study gave a list of 150 to 200 TCR beta chains associated with cytomegalovirus. Because counts were too low, some 17 rarely observed V segments, including chromosome 9 orphons, were left out of the earlier analysis of approximately 580 of the donors. Most CMV-associated TCR beta chains appeared to be HLA-restricted in a later analysis, and the HLA associations seemed to be driven largely by CMV exposure. CMV serostatus was the only immune exposure information available for the cohort. According to the authors, the approach could potentially be generalized to other disease states and immunological phenotypes. While some public TCRs were present in many individuals, most TCR sequences turned up only very rarely across donors. According to a later analysis, parvovirus B19, influenza, CMV and Epstein-Barr virus appeared linked to several top co-occurrence clusters. According to a later analysis, TCR association rates differed among HLA loci, with DRB1 alleles showing the most associated TCRs and HLA-C alleles showing the fewest. In vitro tests confirmed that a few of the cytomegalovirus-associated TCR beta chains recognize cytomegalovirus antigens.

V is reduced by 4 bases and J by 9 bases, leaving a spacing of 16 bases between them. The CDR3 runs 15 amino acids, cysteine and phenylalanine included. Only CDR3 DNA remains: 45 bases, in frame from the first base. According to the germline V gene, CDR1 reads ENHRY and CDR2 reads SYGVKD. In total, fewer than 750 healthy bone marrow donors made up the cohort. At the time of sampling, every cohort member was nominally healthy, though immune exposures that went unrecorded were likely present. The donor tested CMV seronegative, placing the donor among the 350 or so seronegative members of the cohort. A peripheral blood sample was provided by each donor, and peripheral blood mononuclear cells were used for TCR beta sequencing. The Qiagen DNeasy Blood Extraction Kit was used to extract genomic DNA from the blood cell samples. Library preparation was by the immunoSEQ multiplex PCR assay. The multiplex PCR relied on a mix of 60 forward primers for TCR Vbeta segments and 13 reverse primers for TCR Jbeta segments. Amplification of the CDR3 region of rearranged TCR beta genes was performed with a multiplex PCR assay on genomic DNA. The Illumina HiSeq System was used to sequence the amplified TCR beta libraries as 87-base-pair reads. Regarding the original processing steps: A later analysis counted approximately 76 million unique TCR beta chains across the 690 or so repertoires, and some 11 million of these chains were shared by at least two donors. Raw reads were error-corrected and collapsed into unique sequences by a nearest-neighbor algorithm in which closely related sequences were merged to remove PCR and sequencing errors. To assign V, D and J gene segments, CDR3 sequences were aligned to IMGT reference sequences. For a sequence to be retained, a match of at least six nucleotides to both a V gene segment and a J gene segment was required. Rearrangements were classified as productive when the CDR3 lacked stop codons and remained in frame with V and J, and all other rearrangements were classified as non-productive. Following IMGT convention, CDR3 was defined as the stretch from the second conserved V-encoded cysteine up to the conserved J-encoded phenylalanine. Sequences without an unambiguous match to a single V gene segment were excluded from the earlier analysis of several hundred of the donors. An earlier analysis of several hundred of the donors called V segments functional above 56.7% productive rearrangements and segregating when the between-donor standard deviation exceeded 5%. A statistical classification framework was built to diagnose cytomegalovirus status from the catalog of TCR beta chain sequences. V and J gene assignment, in a later analysis, came from comparing TCR nucleotide sequences with IMGT/GENE-DB human TR gene sequences. Using the TCRdist pipeline, a later analysis assigned CDR3 sequences along with most-parsimonious VDJ recombination scenarios. In a later analysis, each TCR beta chain was defined by its CDR3 amino acid sequence together with its V-gene family, and reads without a unique V-gene family were excluded. To address suspected cross-contamination and a sequencing artifact, a later analysis removed around 590 highly shared, low-generation-probability nucleotide sequences. A later analysis calculated a clonal expansion index for each public chain from normalized within-repertoire ranks of inferred template counts. Generation probabilities in a later analysis came from a VDJ recombination model fitted to out-of-frame rearrangements, and those results were checked against IGoR. Hypergeometric tests were used in a later analysis to score TCR-TCR, TCR-HLA and TCR-CMV co-occurrence, with a repertoire-size bias correction applied to the TCR pairs. False discovery rates were estimated in a later analysis by permuting HLA or CMV assignments 20 times. In a later analysis, co-occurring TCRs were grouped using DBSCAN, with TCRdist sequence similarity added in when clustering inside HLA-allele-positive subsets. Co-occurrence clustering excluded repertoires with fewer than 30,000 or more than 120,000 public chains, plus five with anomalous nucleotide sharing. This is the immuneACCESS table as TCRdb keeps it, with only in-frame sequences that have V and J called. A part of the clones is gone; compared with another copy, unresolved V genes explain less than half, and the rest is unexplained. V, J and clone size are those of that table, while D and trimming were read from the DNA. In this sample the table shows approximately 170,000 clones, 80% to 90% of which occur a single time. The leading ten clones occupy nearly 2.5% of the sample.

The chain couples TRBV10-3 to TRBJ1-6, with TRBD1 tentatively as D gene (5 bases match). This sequence was found in a male donor in good health and CMV-seronegative. Input material: PBMCs. In nucleotide form, the sequence is TGTGCCATCAGTGTGGGGGGATCCGATAGTTCACCCCTCCACTTT. This sequence encodes CAISVGGSDSSPLHF.